Below, 21 T cell receptor beta chains from the same sample are listed, as sequenced in a study of CD8+ T cells in alopecia areata. RNA extraction and reverse transcription yielded cDNA as sequencing template. TCRdb keeps only in-frame clones here, not all; method: immunoSEQ multiplex PCR. The sample lists fewer than 200,000 clones; 59% were seen once. The sample here was CD4+ T cells sorted from blood, taken at week 0. These receptors were collected from a human donor with alopecia areata.

This clone occurred once. This chain uses TRBV2 with TRBJ2-5; D unresolved. Trimming left V 8 bases short and J 0 bases short, with 10 bases between. This CDR3 region has 13 residues. Germline CDR1 and CDR2: SNHLY and FYNNEI. DNA of the CDR3: TGTGCCAGCCCCGCCAGCTACCAAGAGACCCAGTACTTC. It yields the protein CASPASYQETQYF.

This CDR3 is CAILGEGLEQYF. In nucleotides, the CDR3 is TGTGCCATCCTAGGAGAGGGTTTGGAGCAGTACTTC. The chain joins TRBV6-1 to TRBJ2-7; tentative D call: TRBD2 (5 bases). The V gene's germline CDR1 is MNHNS and CDR2 SASEGT. Trimming removed 10 bases at V and 7 bases at J, with 17 bases between. The CDR3 is 12 residues long.

Details on this clone: The sample contains more than one DNA sequence encoding this CDR3. This rearrangement joins TRBV2 to TRBJ1-4; 8 bases are a match to TRBD1. Germline V gives CDR1 SNHLY, CDR2 FYNNEI. V lost 6 bases, J lost 8 bases, and 5 bases stayed unmatched. CDR3 length: 13 residues. The CDR3 nucleotides read TGTGCCAGCAGGACAGGGGTTCGGGAAAAACTGTTTTTT. This gives the protein CASRTGVREKLFF.

The chain couples TRBV19 to TRBJ1-2; no definite D call. The germline V gene encodes CDR1 LNHDA and CDR2 SQIVND (reference sequence). V was cut by 7 bases and J by 1 base, with 10 bases left in between. This CDR3 contains 13 residues. CDR3 protein: CASIGRSNYGYTF. CDR3 bases: TGTGCCAGTATTGGCAGAAGTAACTATGGCTACACCTTC.

This clone was detected a few times. The chain is built from TRBV2 and TRBJ2-2, with 9 bases matching TRBD2. Germline CDR1 is SNHLY and CDR2 is FYNNEI. V was pared by 4 bases and J by 0 bases, with 3 bases of the junction left unmatched. The CDR3 consists of 16 residues. The CDR3 sequence is CASSVGLAPNTGELFF. CDR3 bases: TGTGCCAGCAGTGTCGGACTAGCGCCGAACACCGGGGAGCTGTTTTTT.

The rearrangement joins TRBV7-9 to TRBJ2-2, with D unclear. Trimming shortened V by 2 bases and J by 4 bases, and 8 bases separated the two germline ends. The CDR3 runs to 14 residues. The germline CDR1 and CDR2 sequences are SEHNR and FQNEAQ (reference sequence). The CDR3 spells CASSLRPITGELFF. The CDR3 DNA is TGTGCCAGCAGCTTAAGACCGATCACCGGGGAGCTGTTTTTT. The full variable domain, in which reference TRBV7-9 and TRBJ2-2 provide the parts outside the CDR3, is DTGVSQNPRHKITKRGQNVTFRCDPISEHNRLYWYRQTLGQGPEFLTYFQNEAQLEKSRLLSDRFSAERPKGSFSTLEIQRTEQGDSAMYLCASSLRPITGELFFGEGSRLTVL.

The sample holds a few counts of this clone. This chain connects TRBV28 to TRBJ1-2; D not certain. With 1 base removed from V and 8 bases from J, the gap between germline ends came to 8 bases. The CDR3 totals 12 residues. Germline V CDR1 and CDR2: MDHEN, SYDVKM. CDR3 loop: CASSLSDGGYTF. The CDR3 nucleotides read TGTGCCAGCAGTTTATCGGACGGCGGCTACACCTTC.

CDR3 DNA: TGTGCCAGCAGCCCCCAATCTGGAAACACCATATATTTT. This sequence encodes CASSPQSGNTIYF. The J gene is TRBJ1-3, the V gene TRBV7-3; D gene ambiguous. The germline gives CDR1 SGHTA, CDR2 FQGTGA. The V end was cut by 5 bases, the J end by 1 base, with 6 bases between. This CDR3 has 13 amino acids.

This rearrangement joins TRBV2 to TRBJ1-1; D remains unclear. With 6 bases removed from V and 1 base from J, the gap between germline ends came to 9 bases. Germline values: CDR1 SNHLY, CDR2 FYNNEI. This CDR3 spans 13 amino acids. As DNA, the CDR3 is TGTGCCAGCAGAGCGGACCAGAACACTGAAGCTTTCTTT. The encoded protein is CASRADQNTEAFF.

The chain employs TRBV29-1 and TRBJ2-3, with 7 bases aligning to TRBD1. V lost 5 bases and J lost 0; bases outside the gene matches: 5. CDR3 length equals 14 residues. Germline V gene data show CDR1 as SQVTM and CDR2 as ANQGSEA. CDR3 sequence: CSVQTGASTDTQYF. The DNA of the CDR3 is TGCAGCGTTCAAACAGGGGCAAGCACAGATACGCAGTATTTT.

This clone has just one count. In nucleotides, the CDR3 is TGTGCTACAGCTAGCGGGGGGGCCTCCTACAATGAGCAGTTCTTC. Its translation: CATASGGASYNEQFF. The V gene is TRBV30, the J gene TRBJ2-1; TRBD2 matches 12 bases. The CDR3 runs to 15 residues. Germline CDR1 reads GTSNPN; CDR2 reads SVGIG (reference sequence).

The chain uses TRBV19 and TRBJ1-2; D is unclear. The V end was cut by 4 bases, the J end by 3 bases, with 6 bases between. Germline V lookup: CDR1 LNHDA, CDR2 SQIVND (reference sequence). The CDR3 has 12 amino acids. The DNA for the CDR3 is TGTGCCAGTAGTACGATGTACTATGGCTACACCTTC. It yields the protein CASSTMYYGYTF.

The chain employs TRBV30 and TRBJ2-7, with D perhaps matching TRBD1 (5 bases). Trimming cost V 4 bases and J 4 bases, with 11 bases left between them. CDR3 length equals 12 residues. Germline V CDR1 and CDR2: GTSNPN, SVGIG (reference sequence). The CDR3 coding sequence is TGTGCCTGGAAGGGGTGGGGTTACGAGCAGTACTTC. It yields the protein CAWKGWGYEQYF.

The J gene is TRBJ1-1, the V gene TRBV29-1, with D maybe TRBD1 (5 bases). This CDR3 comprises 15 residues. Germline values: CDR1 SQVTM, CDR2 ANQGSEA. V was pared by 1 base and J by 1 base, with 13 bases between. CDR3 region: CSVEVRRQQNTEAFF. CDR3 coding DNA: TGCAGCGTTGAAGTAAGGCGACAGCAGAACACTGAAGCTTTCTTT. The entire variable domain, with the rest obtained from reference TRBV29-1 and TRBJ1-1, is as follows: SAVISQKPSRDICQRGTSLTIQCQVDSQVTMMFWYRQQPGQSLTLIATANQGSEATYESGFVIDKFPISRPNLTFSTLTVSNMSPEDSSIYLCSVEVRRQQNTEAFFGQGTRLTVV.

V is TRBV7-9 and J is TRBJ2-3, with D possibly matching TRBD2 (6 bases). The CDR3 sequence is 13 residues long. Germline CDR1 reads SEHNR; CDR2 reads FQNEAQ (reference sequence). V shed 3 bases and J shed 4 bases, with 8 bases lying between them. Here the CDR3 reads CASSLASADTQYF. The CDR3 coding sequence is TGTGCCAGCAGCTTGGCTAGCGCAGATACGCAGTATTTT. The whole variable domain, remainder taken from reference TRBV7-9 and TRBJ2-3, is DTGVSQNPRHKITKRGQNVTFRCDPISEHNRLYWYRQTLGQGPEFLTYFQNEAQLEKSRLLSDRFSAERPKGSFSTLEIQRTEQGDSAMYLCASSLASADTQYFGPGTRLTVL.

This clone was counted many times. Other DNA sequences from this sample encode an identical CDR3 as well. The rearrangement joins TRBV4-1 to TRBJ1-2; D not certain. Germline loops: CDR1 MGHRA, CDR2 YSYEKL. This CDR3 comprises 13 residues. The ends were cut back, 0 bases at V and 5 bases at J, with 7 bases in the middle. DNA for the CDR3: TGCGCCAGCAGCCAAGAAGGGAGGTATGGCTACACCTTC. This codes for CASSQEGRYGYTF.

The chain is built from TRBV27 and TRBJ1-2; 10 bases match TRBD1. The CDR3 totals 15 residues. Trimming cost V 5 bases and J 7 bases; bases outside gene matches: 10. The germline V gene encodes CDR1 MNHEY and CDR2 SMNVEV (reference sequence). The CDR3 protein is CASSPWGQGTTGYTF. The DNA of the CDR3 is TGTGCCAGCAGTCCGTGGGGACAGGGGACGACTGGCTACACCTTC.

The V gene is TRBV5-1, the J gene TRBJ2-7; D possibly matches TRBD1 or TRBD2 (5 bases each). Germline CDR1 reads SGHRS; CDR2 reads YFSETQ. Trimming left V 4 bases short and J 0 bases short, with 14 bases between. The CDR3 contains 15 residues. CDR3 nucleotides: TGCGCCAGCAGCAAGGGGACGCAGAGCTCCTACGAGCAGTACTTC. Translated: CASSKGTQSSYEQYF.

Details on this clone: The same CDR3 is also encoded by other DNA sequences in this sample. This chain joins TRBV29-1 and TRBJ2-7; D gene unclear. The CDR3 totals 11 residues. Trimming cost V 4 bases and J 2 bases, with 6 bases left between them. Per germline, CDR1 SQVTM and CDR2 ANQGSEA. The CDR3 coding sequence is TGCAGCGTTGGCGGAACCTACGAGCAGTACTTC. The encoded protein is CSVGGTYEQYF.

The V call is TRBV30, the J call TRBJ2-7, with a weak D call TRBD2 (6 bases). The CDR3 covers 14 residues. Germline V gene lookup returns CDR1 GTSNPN and CDR2 SVGIG (reference sequence). V was shortened by 2 bases and J by 6 bases, with 17 bases between the two germline ends. CDR3 sequence: CAWSRTGDLGEQYF. In nucleotides, the CDR3 is TGTGCCTGGAGTCGGACGGGGGATCTAGGCGAGCAGTACTTC.

A few counts support this clone. The V call is TRBV29-1, the J call TRBJ2-4, with unresolved D. There are 12 residues in the CDR3. CDR1 is SQVTM and CDR2 is ANQGSEA in the germline V gene. The ends were cut back, 4 bases at V and 5 bases at J, with 9 bases in the middle. The CDR3 nucleotides are TGCAGCGTTGGGGCCCTAGAAAACATTCAGTACTTC. It translates to CSVGALENIQYF.